Presented here are 18 T cell receptor beta chains from one specimen sequenced in a study of stem cell transplantation in POMP-related autoinflammatory disease. The protocol was immunoSEQ multiplex PCR, while the TCRdb copy is restricted to in-frame clones and leaves out a portion. The sample records approximately 30,000 clones, around nine tenths being singletons. Sequencing used CD4+ T cells from PBMCs, obtained before stem cell transplantation. The origin of the receptors is a human donor with POMP-related autoinflammation and immune dysregulation (PRAID).

The rearrangement uses TRBV5-1 and TRBJ2-1; D might be TRBD2 (5 bases). There are 16 residues in the CDR3. The germline V and J ends were trimmed by 4 bases and 3 bases, with 17 bases remaining between them. In germline, CDR1 is SGHRS, CDR2 YFSETQ. In DNA form, the CDR3 reads TGCGCCAGCAGCGTCCTTCTCGCGGGCAACTACAATGAGCAGTTCTTC. Amino acid sequence: CASSVLLAGNYNEQFF.

The J gene is TRBJ1-5, the V gene TRBV7-9, with a possible D match to TRBD1 (6 bases). CDR3 length: 16 amino acids. Trimming removed 2 bases from V and 3 bases from J, with 14 bases in between. CDR1 SEHNR and CDR2 FQNEAQ come from the germline V gene (reference sequence). The CDR3 DNA reads as TGTGCCAGCAGCTTATCCAGAGGACAGTTCAATCAGCCCCAGCATTTT. Protein: CASSLSRGQFNQPQHF.

The chain combines TRBV15 with TRBJ2-7; D uncertain. V lost 1 base, J lost 4 bases, and 14 bases lay in between. Germline loops: CDR1 LNHNV, CDR2 YYDKDF (reference sequence). This CDR3 contains 15 residues. CDR3 protein: CATSRGWKGQYEQYF. Here the CDR3 DNA reads TGTGCCACCAGCAGAGGGTGGAAGGGTCAGTACGAGCAGTACTTC.

This chain connects TRBV5-1 to TRBJ2-3; unclear D gene. The V end was cut by 0 bases, the J end by 2 bases, with 10 bases between. The V gene's germline CDR1 is SGHRS and CDR2 YFSETQ. The CDR3 runs 15 residues. CDR3: CASSLGLGNTDTQYF. DNA of the CDR3: TGCGCCAGCAGCTTGGGACTTGGAAACACAGATACGCAGTATTTT.

The rearrangement uses TRBV9 and TRBJ1-4, with 8 nucleotides matching TRBD1. The junction had 0 bases not matched to a gene; V was cut back by 3 bases and J by 5 bases. Germline-derived CDR1 and CDR2 are SGDLS and YYNGEE. The CDR3 totals 13 residues. CDR3 bases: TGTGCCAGCAGCGGGACAGGGAATGAAAAACTGTTTTTT. This translates into CASSGTGNEKLFF. The complete variable domain, with remaining parts taken from reference TRBV9 and TRBJ1-4, reads DSGVTQTPKHLITATGQRVTLRCSPRSGDLSVYWYQQSLDQGLQFLIQYYNGEERAKGNILERFSAQQFPDLHSELNLSSLELGDSALYFCASSGTGNEKLFFGSGTQLSVL.

V is TRBV7-9 and J is TRBJ2-3, with 9 bases aligning to TRBD1. The CDR3 is 16 amino acids. Unmatched junction bases numbered 6, after V lost 5 bases and J lost 0 bases. Germline V gene data show CDR1 as SEHNR and CDR2 as FQNEAQ (reference sequence). The DNA for the CDR3 is TGTGCCAGCAGCATAGGGGACAGGGCTAGCACAGATACGCAGTATTTT. It codes for CASSIGDRASTDTQYF.

J is TRBJ1-1 and V is TRBV7-2; D is perhaps TRBD1 (6 bases). Trimming removed 3 bases from V and 4 bases from J, with 15 bases in between. The germline V gene encodes CDR1 SGHTA and CDR2 FQGNSA. The CDR3 loop spans 15 amino acids. For the CDR3, the DNA is TGTGCCAGCAGCTTCTTTCAGGGGAGGAGCACTGAAGCTTTCTTT. Translation: CASSFFQGRSTEAFF.

This chain connects TRBV2 to TRBJ2-2; a possible D gene is TRBD2 (6 bases). The ends were cut back, 3 bases at V and 4 bases at J, with 9 bases in the middle. This CDR3 is 14 amino acids long. CDR1 SNHLY and CDR2 FYNNEI come from the germline V gene. The CDR3 sequence: CASSDGSRTGELFF. CDR3 sequence (DNA): TGTGCCAGCAGTGACGGGAGCCGCACCGGGGAGCTGTTTTTT.

This chain connects TRBV5-1 to TRBJ1-2; D might be TRBD1 (5 bases). Trimming pared 0 bases from V and 3 bases from J, leaving 6 bases between. The germline V gene encodes CDR1 SGHRS and CDR2 YFSETQ. The CDR3 contains 13 residues. CDR3 sequence reads: CASSLVQDYGYTF. The CDR3 region has the DNA TGCGCCAGCAGCTTGGTACAGGACTATGGCTACACCTTC.

The V call is TRBV7-2, the J call TRBJ1-1, with unresolved D. The germline V gene has CDR1 SGHTA and CDR2 FQGNSA. With 4 bases removed from V and 3 bases from J, the gap between germline ends came to 12 bases. The CDR3 runs 14 residues. CDR3 DNA: TGTGCCAGCAGCTCGACCCGGTTGTACACTGAAGCTTTCTTT. Translating it yields CASSSTRLYTEAFF.

This clone was found a few times. This rearrangement joins TRBV6-5 to TRBJ1-1; D ambiguous. The V end was cut by 2 bases, the J end by 11 bases, with 15 bases between. Germline lookup yields CDR1 MNHEY and CDR2 SVGAGI. This CDR3 is built from 13 residues. This CDR3 reads CASSYLQAGPAFF. For the CDR3, the DNA is TGTGCCAGCAGTTACCTCCAGGCCGGGCCCGCTTTCTTT.

V gene TRBV6-5 combines with J gene TRBJ1-2, with no clear D. V lost 6 bases and J lost 2, with 10 bases in between. The CDR3 runs 13 residues. Germline CDR1 and CDR2: MNHEY and SVGAGI. Here the CDR3 DNA reads TGTGCCAGCAGCCTCTATCCCAACTATGGCTACACCTTC. This sequence encodes CASSLYPNYGYTF.

The chain carries TRBV6-1 and TRBJ2-2, with D possibly being TRBD2 (6 bases). Trimming took 2 bases from V and 0 from J, leaving 7 bases between them. The CDR3 has 15 residues. Germline V gene lookup returns CDR1 MNHNS and CDR2 SASEGT. The CDR3 here is CASSESGPNTGELFF. The DNA for the CDR3 is TGTGCCAGCAGTGAAAGCGGGCCGAACACCGGGGAGCTGTTTTTT.

This clone was seen only once. The chain uses TRBV6-1 and TRBJ2-7; D may be TRBD1 (6 bases). The V gene lost 6 bases and the J gene lost 7 bases, with 13 bases spanning the gap. Germline-derived CDR1 and CDR2 are MNHNS and SASEGT. This CDR3 comprises 12 residues. The CDR3 loop reads CASRQGFEEQYF. The CDR3 nucleotides are TGTGCCAGCAGACAGGGTTTCGAGGAGCAGTACTTC.

This chain uses TRBV28 with TRBJ2-1; 9 bases are shared with TRBD2. CDR3 size: 17 residues. Germline V gene sequence: CDR1 MDHEN, CDR2 SYDVKM. V shed 5 bases, J shed 6 bases, and the junction held 14 bases outside the gene matches. CDR3 loop: CASSLPYLAGEINEQFF. The CDR3 DNA sequence: TGTGCCAGCAGTCTACCCTACTTAGCGGGAGAAATCAATGAGCAGTTCTTC.

The chain uses TRBV11-2 and TRBJ2-1; tentative D call: TRBD1 (5 bases). This CDR3 contains 18 residues. Germline lookup yields CDR1 SGHAT and CDR2 FQNNGV. Deletions cut 4 bases from V and 5 bases from J, with 24 bases between. CDR3 sequence reads: CASSSGWLTQYTDNEQFF. CDR3 in DNA: TGTGCCAGCAGCTCAGGGTGGTTAACCCAATACACGGACAATGAGCAGTTCTTC.

This chain links TRBV29-1 with TRBJ2-7; D is possibly TRBD1 (6 bases). V gave up 7 bases and J gave up 5 bases, with 9 bases separating them. The CDR3 runs 10 residues. Germline CDR1 and CDR2: SQVTM and ANQGSEA. This chain's CDR3 is CSGGQNEQYF. The CDR3 DNA reads TGCAGCGGGGGACAAAACGAGCAGTACTTC.

The J gene is TRBJ2-2, the V gene TRBV19; D perhaps matches TRBD2 (5 bases). CDR1 and CDR2 (germline): LNHDA, SQIVND (reference sequence). The CDR3 covers 16 residues. The germline V and J ends were trimmed by 5 bases and 4 bases, with 17 bases remaining between them. The CDR3 loop reads CASSGGFPVRTGELFF. The CDR3 nucleotides are TGTGCCAGTAGTGGAGGCTTCCCAGTTCGCACCGGGGAGCTGTTTTTT.